These T cell receptor beta chains were read from a single sample in a study of CD8+ T cells in alopecia areata. The table came from immunoSEQ multiplex PCR; TCRdb's copy has only in-frame clones and leaves some out. This table has about 150,000 clones, around half appearing once. Sequenced here: CD8+ T cells sorted from blood, sampled at week 0. The receptors shown here come from a human donor with alopecia areata. Each CDR3 is given with its conserved first and last residue. A D gene is named only where the DNA matches it firmly. Clone size appears in some rows only: once, few, many, or a class for an expanded clone.

TRBD2	TRBV29-1	TRBJ2-1	NA	TGCAGCGTTGACGGAGGGGCGAGCGGGGGGTACAATGAGCAGTTCTTC	CSVDGGASGGYNEQFF
NA	TRBV7-9	TRBJ2-5	NA	TGTGCCAGCAGCCGGCAGGGATCCCAAGAGACCCAGTACTTC	CASSRQGSQETQYF
NA	TRBV6-5	TRBJ1-3	NA	TGTGCCAGCAGTTACGGGCCGAGCTCTGGAAACACCATATATTTT	CASSYGPSSGNTIYF
NA	TRBV13	TRBJ1-4	few	TGTGCCAGCAGCGCCCGGGACAACAATGAAAAACTGTTTTTT	CASSARDNNEKLFF
NA	TRBV25-1	TRBJ2-7	NA	TGTGCCAGCAGCTTAGGAGGGTCGTGGGACGAGCAGTACTTC	CASSLGGSWDEQYF
TRBD1	TRBV6-5	TRBJ2-7	NA	TGTGCCAGCAGTAACAGGGGGCTCGGCTACGAGCAGTACTTC	CASSNRGLGYEQYF
NA	TRBV5-6	TRBJ2-5	NA	TGTGCCAGCAGCTACACCGAGACGGACGAGACCCAGTACTTC	CASSYTETDETQYF
NA	TRBV7-9	TRBJ1-4	few	TGTGCCAGCAGCGCCAATGGGGGGCGAAAACTGTTTTTT	CASSANGGRKLFF
NA	TRBV27	TRBJ2-7	once	TGTGCCAGCAGCCCTGTAGGATCCTACGAGCAGTACTTC	CASSPVGSYEQYF
NA	TRBV4-3	TRBJ1-3	NA	TGCGCCAGCAGCCAAGATAGACAGAACTCTGGAAACACCATATATTTT	CASSQDRQNSGNTIYF
TRBD1	TRBV4-1	TRBJ2-7	NA	TGCGCCAGCAGCCAACATGACGACAGGGGGCTGCTCTTC	CASSQHDDRGLLF
TRBD2	TRBV7-8	TRBJ2-2	NA	TGTGCCAGCAGCTCGCGGGGGTACACCGGGGAGCTGTTTTTT	CASSSRGYTGELFF
NA	TRBV30	TRBJ2-6	NA	TGTGCCTGGAGTGCAGGGGATAGGGCCAACGTCCTGACTTTC	CAWSAGDRANVLTF
NA	TRBV12-5	TRBJ2-2	NA	TGTGCTAGTGGTCTTCAGGGTGTGGGAACCGGGGAGCTGTTTTTT	CASGLQGVGTGELFF
NA	TRBV7-9	TRBJ1-2	NA	TGTGCCAGCACTCGGTTTGGGAGGGGCACCTTCTGGGGCTACACCTTC	CASTRFGRGTFWGYTF
NA	TRBV4-3	TRBJ2-2	NA	TGCGCCAGCAGCCAAGATCGAGTAAGCACCGGGGAGCTGTTTTTT	CASSQDRVSTGELFF
NA	TRBV13	TRBJ1-1	NA	TGTGCCAGCAGCTCACCCGGGACGCAGAACACTGAAGCTTTCTTT	CASSSPGTQNTEAFF
NA	TRBV4-3	TRBJ2-5	once	TGCGCCAGCAGCCCCGAGGATTCGATGGGGACCCAGTACTTC	CASSPEDSMGTQYF
NA	TRBV29-1	TRBJ1-2	NA	TGCAGCGTTGCGTCTGGTGTCCGCGATGGCTACACCTTC	CSVASGVRDGYTF
TRBD1	TRBV29-1	TRBJ1-2	few	TGCAGCGTTGTGGGACAGAGCCCTGGCTACACCTTC	CSVVGQSPGYTF
TRBD2	TRBV23-1	TRBJ2-3	NA	TGCGCCAGCGGCTTGCCGCCAACGTCGGGAGGGGGTACGCAGTATTTT	CASGLPPTSGGGTQYF
NA	TRBV2	TRBJ2-5	few	TGTGCCAGCACTTCCCCGGGAGAGGAGACCCAGTACTTC	CASTSPGEETQYF
TRBD2	TRBV14	TRBJ2-7	NA	TGTGCCAGCAGTCCCCCGGGACTATTCTACGAGCAGTACTTC	CASSPPGLFYEQYF
NA	TRBV6-1	TRBJ2-7	NA	TGTGCCAGCAGTGAAGTGGGGACCTACGAGCAGTACTTC	CASSEVGTYEQYF
TRBD1	TRBV9	TRBJ1-1	NA	TGTGCCAGCAGCGTAGAGCCCCCCTCGACAGGGGTGGAAGCTTTCTTT	CASSVEPPSTGVEAFF
NA	TRBV14	TRBJ2-7	NA	TGTGCCAGCAGCCCACGGGGAGGAGGAACCTACGAGCAGTACTTC	CASSPRGGGTYEQYF
TRBD1	TRBV29-1	TRBJ1-2	NA	TGCAGCGTTGAAGGGGGACAGGTTACTAGCTATGGCTACACCTTC	CSVEGGQVTSYGYTF
NA	TRBV10-3	TRBJ2-7	NA	TGTGCCATCAGTGAGTCTTACGACTACGAGCAGTACTTC	CAISESYDYEQYF
TRBD2	TRBV27	TRBJ2-7	NA	TGTGCCAGCAGGGCGGGGGACTACGAGCAGTACTTC	CASRAGDYEQYF
NA	TRBV11-2	TRBJ2-3	NA	TGTGCCAGCAGCCTCGTGGGGGTTCGAGATACGCAGTATTTT	CASSLVGVRDTQYF
NA	TRBV29-1	TRBJ2-3	NA	TGCAGCGGCGGGGGCGATACGCAGTATTTT	CSGGGDTQYF
NA	TRBV6-6	TRBJ2-5	NA	TGTGCCAGCAGTTACGTGGGAGTACAAGAGACCCAGTACTTC	CASSYVGVQETQYF
TRBD1	TRBV9	TRBJ2-1	NA	TGTGCCAGCAGCGTAGAGGGACAGGGAAACAATGAGCAGTTCTTC	CASSVEGQGNNEQFF
TRBD1	TRBV5-1	TRBJ2-1	NA	TGCGCCAGCAGCGGGGGGACAGGACGAAACAATGAGCAGTTCTTC	CASSGGTGRNNEQFF
NA	TRBV29-1	TRBJ1-2	NA	TGCAGCGTCTATACCTCGATTGTCTATGGCTACACCTTC	CSVYTSIVYGYTF
NA	TRBV11-2	TRBJ1-1	few	TGTGCCAGCAACCACGGCACTGAAGCTTTCTTT	CASNHGTEAFF
NA	TRBV4-3	TRBJ2-7	NA	TGCGCCAGCAGCCAAGATGACGGTTACGAGCAGTACTTC	CASSQDDGYEQYF
TRBD1	TRBV11-2	TRBJ2-1	NA	TGTGCCAGCAGCTTATCCGGGACAGGGGATGGGAATGAGCAGTTCTTC	CASSLSGTGDGNEQFF
NA	TRBV29-1	TRBJ2-7	NA	TGCAGCGTCAATACAGGATCCTACGAGCAGTACTTC	CSVNTGSYEQYF
NA	TRBV7-2	TRBJ1-4	NA	TGTGCCAGCAGCCGGTCGGGGGAAAAACTGTTTTTT	CASSRSGEKLFF
NA	TRBV30	TRBJ1-2	NA	TGTGCCTGGAGTGTAGCCTCACTCTATGGCTACACCTTC	CAWSVASLYGYTF
NA	TRBV13	TRBJ2-1	NA	TGTGCCAGTACTATGAGGGGGACGTCCTACAATGAGCAGTTCTTC	CASTMRGTSYNEQFF
NA	TRBV6-6	TRBJ2-1	NA	TGTGCCAGCACCAATCCCAGGTCTGAGCAGTTCTTC	CASTNPRSEQFF
TRBD2	TRBV15	TRBJ2-1	NA	TGTGCCACCAGCAGAGAGGCGGGGGGGCCCAATGAGCAGTTCTTC	CATSREAGGPNEQFF
NA	TRBV15	TRBJ2-7	NA	TGTGCCACCAGGGGTGAGGGATTCGACGAGCAGTACTTC	CATRGEGFDEQYF
NA	TRBV10-2	TRBJ2-2	NA	TGCGCCAGCAGTCAGAGGTCGGACACCGGGGAGCTGTTTTTT	CASSQRSDTGELFF
NA	TRBV2	TRBJ2-3	few	TGTGCTGGGGATGGCGGGGTTAGCACAGATACGCAGTATTTT	CAGDGGVSTDTQYF